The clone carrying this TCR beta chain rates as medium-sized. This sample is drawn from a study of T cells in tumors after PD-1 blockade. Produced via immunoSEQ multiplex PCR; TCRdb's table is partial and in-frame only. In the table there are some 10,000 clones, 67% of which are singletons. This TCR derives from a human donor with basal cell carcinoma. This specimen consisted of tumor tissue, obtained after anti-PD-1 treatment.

DNA for the CDR3: TGTGCCAGCAGCGAAGGCGGACAGGGAGTCTACGAGCAGTACTTC. Its protein product is CASSEGGQGVYEQYF. The rearrangement uses TRBV7-3 and TRBJ2-7, with 8 bases fitting TRBD1. The J segment lost 3 bases and the V segment lost 5 bases, leaving 9 bases of the junction unmatched. The CDR3 is 15 residues long. Germline V CDR1 and CDR2: SGHTA, FQGTGA.